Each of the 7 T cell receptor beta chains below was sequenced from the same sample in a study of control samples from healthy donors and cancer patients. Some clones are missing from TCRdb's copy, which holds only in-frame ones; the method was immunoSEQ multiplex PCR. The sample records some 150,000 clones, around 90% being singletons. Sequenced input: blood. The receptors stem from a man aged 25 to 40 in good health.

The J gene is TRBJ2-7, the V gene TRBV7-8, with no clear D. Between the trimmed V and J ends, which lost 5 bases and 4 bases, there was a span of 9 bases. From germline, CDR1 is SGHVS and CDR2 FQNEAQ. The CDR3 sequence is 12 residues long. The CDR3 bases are TGTGCCAGCAGCCCCTCCCGGTACGAGCAGTACTTC. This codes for CASSPSRYEQYF. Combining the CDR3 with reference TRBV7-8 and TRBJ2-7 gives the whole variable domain GAGVSQSPRYKVAKRGQDVALRCDPISGHVSLFWYQQALGQGPEFLTYFQNEAQLDKSGLPSDRFFAERPEGSVSTLKIQRTQQEDSAVYLCASSPSRYEQYFGPGTRLTVT.

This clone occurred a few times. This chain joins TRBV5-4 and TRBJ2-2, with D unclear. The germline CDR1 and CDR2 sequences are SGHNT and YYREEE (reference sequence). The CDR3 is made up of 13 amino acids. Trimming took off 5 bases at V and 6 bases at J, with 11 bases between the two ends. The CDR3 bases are TGTGCCAGCAGGGAGACTCCACCCGGGGAGCTGTTTTTT. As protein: CASRETPPGELFF.

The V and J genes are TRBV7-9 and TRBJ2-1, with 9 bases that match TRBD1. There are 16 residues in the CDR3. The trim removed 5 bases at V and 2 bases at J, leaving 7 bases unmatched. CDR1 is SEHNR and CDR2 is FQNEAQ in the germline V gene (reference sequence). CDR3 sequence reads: CASSLPGTGTYNEQFF. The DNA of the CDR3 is TGTGCCAGCAGCCTACCCGGGACAGGGACCTACAATGAGCAGTTCTTC.

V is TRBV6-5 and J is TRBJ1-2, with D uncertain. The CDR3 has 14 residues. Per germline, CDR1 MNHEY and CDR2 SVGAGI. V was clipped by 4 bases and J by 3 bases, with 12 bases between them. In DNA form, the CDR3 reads TGTGCCAGCAGTTCCGGGGTGGTGGACTATGGCTACACCTTC. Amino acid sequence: CASSSGVVDYGYTF.

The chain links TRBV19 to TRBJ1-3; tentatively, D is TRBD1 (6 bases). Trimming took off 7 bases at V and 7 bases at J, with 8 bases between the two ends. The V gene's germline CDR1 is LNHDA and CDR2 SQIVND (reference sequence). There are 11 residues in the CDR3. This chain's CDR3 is CASKGGNTIYF. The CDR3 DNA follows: TGTGCCAGTAAAGGGGGTAACACCATATATTTT.

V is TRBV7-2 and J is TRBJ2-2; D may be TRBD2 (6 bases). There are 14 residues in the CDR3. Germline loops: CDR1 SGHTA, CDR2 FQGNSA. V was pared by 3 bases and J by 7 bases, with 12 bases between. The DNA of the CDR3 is TGTGCCAGCAGCTTGGGACTCCGATACGGGGAGCTGTTTTTT. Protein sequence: CASSLGLRYGELFF.

Here the CDR3 reads CASSRRDRGFVGELFF. The CDR3 nucleotides are TGTGCCAGCAGCCGCCGGGACAGGGGGTTTGTCGGGGAGCTGTTTTTT. The chain uses TRBV5-8 and TRBJ2-2, with TRBD1 identical over 11 bases. The CDR3 is 16 residues long. V dropped 4 bases and J dropped 7; count of bases not matched to a gene: 9. CDR1 is SGHTS, CDR2 YDEGEE, per germline.